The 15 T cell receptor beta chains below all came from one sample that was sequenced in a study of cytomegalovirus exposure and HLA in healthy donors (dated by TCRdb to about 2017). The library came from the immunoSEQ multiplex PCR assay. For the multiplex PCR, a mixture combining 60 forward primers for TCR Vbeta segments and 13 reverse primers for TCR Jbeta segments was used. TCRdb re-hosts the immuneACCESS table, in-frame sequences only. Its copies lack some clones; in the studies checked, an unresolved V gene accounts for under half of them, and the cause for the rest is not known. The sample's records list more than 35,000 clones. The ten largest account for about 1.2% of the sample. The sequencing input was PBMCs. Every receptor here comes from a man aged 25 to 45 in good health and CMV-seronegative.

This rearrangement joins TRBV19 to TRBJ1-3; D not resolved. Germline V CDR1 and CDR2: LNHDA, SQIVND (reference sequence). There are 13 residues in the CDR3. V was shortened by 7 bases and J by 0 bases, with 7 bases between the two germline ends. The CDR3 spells CASMRDSGNTIYF. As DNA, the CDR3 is TGTGCCAGTATGAGGGACTCTGGAAACACCATATATTTT.

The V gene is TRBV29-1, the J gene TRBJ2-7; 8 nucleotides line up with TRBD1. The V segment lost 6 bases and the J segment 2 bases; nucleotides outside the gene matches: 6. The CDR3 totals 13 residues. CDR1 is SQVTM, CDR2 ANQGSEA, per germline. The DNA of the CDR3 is TGCAGCGTGGAGGGGACAGGTGCCTACGAGCAGTACTTC. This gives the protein CSVEGTGAYEQYF.

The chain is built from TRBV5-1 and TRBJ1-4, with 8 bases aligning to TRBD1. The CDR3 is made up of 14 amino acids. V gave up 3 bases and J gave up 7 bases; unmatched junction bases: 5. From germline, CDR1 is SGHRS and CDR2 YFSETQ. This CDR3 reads CASSSGQVAEKLFF. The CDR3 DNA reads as TGCGCCAGCAGCTCGGGACAGGTTGCTGAAAAACTGTTTTTT.

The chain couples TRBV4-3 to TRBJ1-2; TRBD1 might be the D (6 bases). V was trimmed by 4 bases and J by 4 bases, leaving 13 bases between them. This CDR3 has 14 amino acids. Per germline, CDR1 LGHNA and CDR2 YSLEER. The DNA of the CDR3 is TGCGCCAGCAGCCCAATCTCCAGGGGCTATGGCTACACCTTC. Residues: CASSPISRGYGYTF.

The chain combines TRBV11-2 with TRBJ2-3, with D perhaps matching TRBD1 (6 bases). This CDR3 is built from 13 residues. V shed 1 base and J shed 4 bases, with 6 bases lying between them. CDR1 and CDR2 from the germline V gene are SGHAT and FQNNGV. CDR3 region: CASSLGTADTQYF. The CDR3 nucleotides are TGTGCCAGCAGCTTAGGGACAGCAGATACGCAGTATTTT.

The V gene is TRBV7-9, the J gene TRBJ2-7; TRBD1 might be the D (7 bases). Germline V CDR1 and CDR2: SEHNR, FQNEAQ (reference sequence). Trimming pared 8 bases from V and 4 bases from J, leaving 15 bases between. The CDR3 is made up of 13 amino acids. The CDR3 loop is CASGPGGSYEQYF. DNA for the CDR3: TGTGCCAGCGGCCCAGGGGGGTCTTACGAGCAGTACTTC.

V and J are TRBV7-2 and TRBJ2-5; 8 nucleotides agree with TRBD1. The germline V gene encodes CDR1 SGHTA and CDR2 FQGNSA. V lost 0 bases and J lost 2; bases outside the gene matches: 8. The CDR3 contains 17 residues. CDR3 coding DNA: TGTGCCAGCAGCTTAGCGGTCTGGACAGGGCTACAAGAGACCCAGTACTTC. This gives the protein CASSLAVWTGLQETQYF. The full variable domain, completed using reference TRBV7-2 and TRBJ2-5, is GAGVSQSPSNKVTEKGKDVELRCDPISGHTALYWYRQSLGQGLEFLIYFQGNSAPDKSGLPSDRFSAERTGGSVSTLTIQRTQQEDSAVYLCASSLAVWTGLQETQYFGPGTRLLVL.

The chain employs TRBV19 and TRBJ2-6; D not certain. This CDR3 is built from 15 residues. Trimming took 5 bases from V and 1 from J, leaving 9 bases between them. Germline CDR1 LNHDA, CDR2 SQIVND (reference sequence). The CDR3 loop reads CASSEQASGANVLTF. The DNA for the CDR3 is TGTGCCAGTAGTGAACAAGCGTCTGGGGCCAACGTCCTGACTTTC.

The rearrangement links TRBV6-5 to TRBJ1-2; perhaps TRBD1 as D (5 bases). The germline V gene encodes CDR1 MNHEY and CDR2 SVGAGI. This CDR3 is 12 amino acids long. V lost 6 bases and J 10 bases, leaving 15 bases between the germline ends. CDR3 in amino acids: CASRVDSGAYTF. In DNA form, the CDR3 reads TGTGCCAGCAGGGTAGACAGCGGGGCCTACACCTTC.

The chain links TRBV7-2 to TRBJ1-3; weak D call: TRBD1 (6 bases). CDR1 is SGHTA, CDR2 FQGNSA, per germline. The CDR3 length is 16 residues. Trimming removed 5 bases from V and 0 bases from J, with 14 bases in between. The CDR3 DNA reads TGTGCCAGCAGCCTTATCCACAGGGCCTCTGGAAACACCATATATTTT. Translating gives CASSLIHRASGNTIYF. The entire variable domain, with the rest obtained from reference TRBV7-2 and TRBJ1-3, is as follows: GAGVSQSPSNKVTEKGKDVELRCDPISGHTALYWYRQSLGQGLEFLIYFQGNSAPDKSGLPSDRFSAERTGGSVSTLTIQRTQQEDSAVYLCASSLIHRASGNTIYFGEGSWLTVV.

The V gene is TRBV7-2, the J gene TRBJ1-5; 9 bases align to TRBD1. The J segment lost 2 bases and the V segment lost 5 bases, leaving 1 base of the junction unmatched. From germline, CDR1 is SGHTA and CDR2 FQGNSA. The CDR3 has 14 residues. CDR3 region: CASSRDRGNQPQHF. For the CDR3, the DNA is TGTGCCAGCAGCCGGGACAGGGGCAATCAGCCCCAGCATTTT.

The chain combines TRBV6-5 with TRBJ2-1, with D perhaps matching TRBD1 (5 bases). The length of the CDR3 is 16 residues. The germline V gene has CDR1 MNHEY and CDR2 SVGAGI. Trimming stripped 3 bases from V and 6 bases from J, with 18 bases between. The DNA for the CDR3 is TGTGCCAGCAGTTATTCTGCAGGGTGGGGTATCAATGAGCAGTTCTTC. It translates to CASSYSAGWGINEQFF.

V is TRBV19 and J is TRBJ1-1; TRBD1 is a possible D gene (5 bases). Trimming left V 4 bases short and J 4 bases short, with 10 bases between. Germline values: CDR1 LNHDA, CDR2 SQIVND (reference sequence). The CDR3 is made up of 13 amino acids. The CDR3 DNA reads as TGTGCCAGTAGTAGGGGCCGAGGCACTGAAGCTTTCTTT. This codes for CASSRGRGTEAFF.

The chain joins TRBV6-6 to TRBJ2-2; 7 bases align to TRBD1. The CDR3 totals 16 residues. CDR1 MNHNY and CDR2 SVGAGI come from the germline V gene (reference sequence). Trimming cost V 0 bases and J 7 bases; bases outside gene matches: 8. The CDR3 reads CASSYSRQGNGGELFF. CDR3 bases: TGTGCCAGCAGTTACTCTCGACAGGGCAATGGCGGGGAGCTGTTTTTT.

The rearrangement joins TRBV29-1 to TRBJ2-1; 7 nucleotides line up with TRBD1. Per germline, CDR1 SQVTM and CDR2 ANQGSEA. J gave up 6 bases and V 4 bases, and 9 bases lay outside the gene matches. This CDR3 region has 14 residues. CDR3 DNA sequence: TGCAGCGTTGTGGCACAGGGGACGGGCAATGAGCAGTTCTTC. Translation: CSVVAQGTGNEQFF.